This TCR beta chain was sequenced for a study of blood T cell repertoires in COVID-19. Background on the study: Researchers got acute and convalescent COVID-19 samples from the United States, Italy and Spain. Sample material is recorded as cDNA or gDNA derived from T cells, B-cell-depleted T cells, or PBMCs.

Seattle participants joined during active infection and were tracked over time. As processed by the authors: Reference gene primer amplification gave nucleated cell count estimates. Libraries were prepared by immunoSEQ multiplex PCR; TCRdb keeps only in-frame clonotypes and omits some of them. V and J calls and clone size are as listed in that table; D and trimming were resolved from the DNA. The table has 350,000 or so clones, approximately 88% seen once; the top ten hold roughly 1.7%. This CDR3 region has 17 residues. The germline gives CDR1 SGHVT, CDR2 SQSDAQ. Trimming cost V 2 bases and J 9 bases; bases outside gene matches: 9.

The rearrangement uses TRBV7-4 and TRBJ1-6, with TRBD1 matching over 11 bases. Sequences were obtained from peripheral blood. The receptor was derived from a woman aged 25 to 39 with COVID-19, enrolled during active disease. Here the CDR3 reads CASSLLKWTGGSSPLHF. The CDR3 DNA sequence: TGTGCCAGCAGCTTACTGAAGTGGACAGGGGGCAGTTCACCCCTCCACTTT.